Listed here is a single T cell receptor (beta chain). This specimen belongs to a study of OX40 agonist ivuxolimab in advanced cancers. Only in-frame clones appear in the TCRdb table, and some are missing; sequencing was by immunoSEQ multiplex PCR. The data show more than 50,000 clones, more than 75% seen once. Trimming took off 2 bases at V and 7 bases at J, with 18 bases between the two ends. CDR1 and CDR2 (germline): MNHEY, SVGAGI. The CDR3 totals 15 residues. The V and J genes are TRBV6-5 and TRBJ2-7, with a possible D match to TRBD2 (5 bases). This receptor was obtained from an adult with an advanced solid tumor such as melanoma, head and neck, liver or kidney cancer. Sequenced material: CD4+ or CD8+ T cells sorted from blood, taken in a trial of the OX40 agonist ivuxolimab. The CDR3 sequence is CASSYRPGGSGEQYF. In DNA form, the CDR3 reads TGTGCCAGCAGTTACCGCCCGGGTGGGTCGGGGGAGCAGTACTTC.